Sequencing of this T cell receptor beta chain was carried out in a study of blood T cell repertoires in COVID-19. In the study overall: Spain, Italy and the United States supplied samples that represented acute and convalescent COVID-19. Sources were T cells, B-cell-depleted T cells, or PBMCs; the material itself was cDNA or gDNA.

Authors' data handling: Quantification of nucleated cells was approximated via reference gene primer amplification. Generated by immunoSEQ multiplex PCR, the TCRdb table keeps only in-frame clones and is missing some. The V and J calls and clone size come from that table; D and trimming were worked out from the DNA. The data contain more than 100,000 clones, under 80% of them singletons. The receptor was isolated from a man between 65 and 85 years old with acute or convalescent COVID-19. The material sequenced was peripheral blood.

This CDR3 reads CASSRRPPGQGNSPLHF. CDR3 nucleotide sequence: TGTGCCAGCAGCCGACGACCACCGGGACAAGGAAATTCACCCCTCCACTTT. This chain connects TRBV5-4 to TRBJ1-6, with a possible D match to TRBD1 (6 bases). CDR1 SGHNT and CDR2 YYREEE come from the germline V gene (reference sequence). There are 17 residues in the CDR3. Deletions cut 4 bases from V and 7 bases from J, with 21 bases between.